A single sample gave rise to the 21 T cell receptor beta chains below, sequenced in a study of OX40 agonist ivuxolimab in advanced cancers. Sequencing was performed with immunoSEQ multiplex PCR; in TCRdb, only in-frame clones are kept and a portion is missing. The sample contains about 36,000 clones, around 77% of which appear only once. The sample here was CD4+ or CD8+ T cells sorted from blood, taken in a trial of the OX40 agonist ivuxolimab. The receptors were gathered from an adult with an advanced solid tumor such as melanoma, head and neck, liver or kidney cancer.

The genes are TRBV7-6 and TRBJ2-1, with TRBD2 matching over 9 bases. Germline CDR1 reads SGHVS; CDR2 reads FNYEAQ. The CDR3 is 17 amino acids. Losses at the gene ends were 5 bases for V and 5 bases for J; bases not matched to a gene: 13. The DNA of the CDR3 is TGTGCCAGCAGCGCCCCTCGGCGGGGGGGGCCCCACAATGAGCAGTTCTTC. It codes for CASSAPRRGGPHNEQFF. Together with reference TRBV7-6 and TRBJ2-1, the CDR3 gives the full variable domain: GAGVSQSPRYKVTKRGQDVALRCDPISGHVSLYWYRQALGQGPEFLTYFNYEAQQDKSGLPNDRFSAERPEGSISTLTIQRTEQRDSAMYRCASSAPRRGGPHNEQFFGPGTRLTVL.

The rearrangement joins TRBV29-1 to TRBJ1-3, with D possibly matching TRBD1 (5 bases). Germline CDR1 SQVTM, CDR2 ANQGSEA. The CDR3 is 17 residues long. V was shortened by 8 bases and J by 0 bases, with 23 bases between the two germline ends. CDR3 loop: CSLRIPGHPSSGNTIYF. In nucleotides, the CDR3 is TGCAGCTTAAGAATCCCTGGACACCCAAGCTCTGGAAACACCATATATTTT.

The chain couples TRBV6-5 to TRBJ1-1; TRBD1 is a possible D gene (5 bases). This CDR3 contains 13 residues. Germline V gene data show CDR1 as MNHEY and CDR2 as SVGAGI. The V end lost 5 bases, the J end lost 6 bases, and 13 bases lay between the germline ends. DNA of the CDR3: TGTGCCAGCAGTCCTGGTCGAGGGGCTGAAGCTTTCTTT. This codes for CASSPGRGAEAFF.

The chain uses TRBV5-1 and TRBJ2-7; D remains ambiguous. V dropped 4 bases and J dropped 0 bases, with 14 bases sitting between them. From germline, CDR1 is SGHRS and CDR2 YFSETQ. The CDR3 runs to 15 residues. The CDR3 spells CASSPVGSFSYEQYF. CDR3 in DNA: TGCGCCAGCAGCCCCGTCGGCAGCTTCTCCTACGAGCAGTACTTC.

The J gene is TRBJ2-5, the V gene TRBV18; D is uncertain. Per germline, CDR1 KGHSH and CDR2 LQKENI. Trimming left V 0 bases short and J 5 bases short, with 7 bases between. The CDR3 extends over 13 amino acids. The CDR3 spells CASSPPNFETQYF. CDR3 bases: TGTGCCAGCTCACCACCGAATTTCGAGACCCAGTACTTC.

The V and J genes are TRBV7-3 and TRBJ2-7; D gene unclear. The CDR3 loop spans 15 amino acids. Trimming shortened V by 5 bases and J by 0 bases, and 14 bases separated the two germline ends. The germline V gene has CDR1 SGHTA and CDR2 FQGTGA. CDR3 nucleotide sequence: TGTGCCAGCAGCCCCCCCACACAAACCTCCTACGAGCAGTACTTC. Translating gives CASSPPTQTSYEQYF. Drawing the rest from reference TRBV7-3 and TRBJ2-7, the complete variable domain is GAGVSQTPSNKVTEKGKYVELRCDPISGHTALYWYRQSLGQGPEFLIYFQGTGAADDSGLPNDRFFAVRPEGSVSTLKIQRTERGDSAVYLCASSPPTQTSYEQYFGPGTRLTVT.

This chain connects TRBV5-6 to TRBJ2-1; the D is unclear. The germline gives CDR1 SGHDT, CDR2 YYEEEE. Trimming removed 4 bases from V and 3 bases from J, with 2 bases in between. The CDR3 extends over 11 amino acids. CDR3 residues: CASSNYNEQFF. For the CDR3, the DNA is TGTGCCAGCAGCAACTACAATGAGCAGTTCTTC. Full variable domain (outside the CDR3, taken from reference TRBV5-6 and TRBJ2-1): DAGVTQSPTHLIKTRGQQVTLRCSPKSGHDTVSWYQQALGQGPQFIFQYYEEEERQRGNFPDRFSGHQFPNYSSELNVNALLLGDSALYLCASSNYNEQFFGPGTRLTVL.

This chain links TRBV15 with TRBJ1-4; no firm D call. V lost 1 base to trimming and J lost 0 bases, with 9 bases between them. The CDR3 extends over 16 amino acids. Germline-derived CDR1 and CDR2 are LNHNV and YYDKDF (reference sequence). DNA for the CDR3: TGTGCCACCAGCAGAGGGGCCCTCTCAACTAATGAAAAACTGTTTTTT. Its translation: CATSRGALSTNEKLFF.

The rearrangement uses TRBV28 and TRBJ1-2; TRBD1 matches at 7 bases. J was trimmed by 4 bases and V by 5 bases; bases with no gene match: 7. Germline V lookup: CDR1 MDHEN, CDR2 SYDVKM. The CDR3 has 14 amino acids. CDR3 DNA sequence: TGTGCCAGCAGTCGCTCCGGGACAGTCTATGGCTACACCTTC. Amino acids: CASSRSGTVYGYTF.

V is TRBV15 and J is TRBJ1-1; no definite D call. Germline CDR1 reads LNHNV; CDR2 reads YYDKDF (reference sequence). This CDR3 region has 12 residues. V was shortened by 0 bases and J by 11 bases, with 10 bases between the two germline ends. CDR3 in amino acids: CATSRDGERAFF. In DNA, the CDR3 is TGTGCCACCAGCAGAGATGGGGAGAGGGCTTTCTTT.

V and J are TRBV28 and TRBJ2-7; D may be TRBD1 (6 bases). Germline V gene data show CDR1 as MDHEN and CDR2 as SYDVKM. Trimming cost V 2 bases and J 0 bases, with 17 bases left between them. The CDR3 contains 17 residues. The CDR3 sequence is CASSLLGLTGPSYEQYF. CDR3 sequence (DNA): TGTGCCAGCAGTTTACTCGGCCTCACAGGGCCCTCCTACGAGCAGTACTTC.

The rearrangement links TRBV2 to TRBJ2-5; 12 bases are a match to TRBD2. The V and J ends lost 7 bases and 2 bases, in that order; junction bases with no gene match: 8. Germline V gene lookup returns CDR1 SNHLY and CDR2 FYNNEI. This CDR3 is 16 amino acids long. The CDR3 here is CASMTGLAGLQETQYF. DNA for the CDR3: TGTGCCAGCATGACCGGACTAGCGGGGTTACAAGAGACCCAGTACTTC.

The chain combines TRBV5-1 with TRBJ1-2, with 7 bases identical to TRBD1. V was clipped by 1 base and J by 8 bases; unmatched bases: 8. Per the germline V gene, CDR1 is SGHRS and CDR2 is YFSETQ. The CDR3 length is 14 residues. CDR3 sequence reads: CASSLYTGVEGYTF. In nucleotides, the CDR3 is TGCGCCAGCAGCTTGTACACAGGGGTGGAAGGCTACACCTTC.

This chain connects TRBV29-1 to TRBJ2-7; maybe TRBD1 (5 bases). V lost 2 bases, J lost 4 bases, and 15 bases lay in between. The germline V gene has CDR1 SQVTM and CDR2 ANQGSEA. The length of the CDR3 is 14 residues. CDR3 coding DNA: TGCAGCGTTGAAACAGGTGACAGTTCTTACGAGCAGTACTTC. It codes for CSVETGDSSYEQYF.

This clone showed up just once. The chain couples TRBV30 to TRBJ1-4, with 11 positions matching TRBD1. The CDR3 is 14 residues long. Looked up from germline, CDR1 is GTSNPN and CDR2 is SVGIG (reference sequence). Trimming removed 3 bases from V and 8 bases from J; junction bases left unmatched: 5. CDR3 sequence: CAWSRTGGEEKLFF. The CDR3 DNA follows: TGTGCCTGGAGCCGGACAGGGGGCGAGGAAAAACTGTTTTTT.

The chain has TRBV29-1 and TRBJ1-1; D perhaps matches TRBD1 (5 bases). The CDR3 spans 13 residues. V lost 7 bases and J lost 2, with 14 bases in between. CDR1 is SQVTM, CDR2 ANQGSEA, per germline. CDR3 residues: CSGLLGQNTEAFF. The DNA of the CDR3 is TGCAGCGGATTATTAGGACAAAACACTGAAGCTTTCTTT.

This clone has only one observation. The gene calls are TRBV4-1 and TRBJ2-7; 10 bases match TRBD2. CDR3 size: 17 residues. Germline CDR1 and CDR2: MGHRA and YSYEKL. V lost 0 bases, J lost 4 bases, and 9 bases stayed unmatched. CDR3 bases: TGCGCCAGCAGCCAAGAGCTAGCGGGAGAGGCTAGGTACGAGCAGTACTTC. Residues: CASSQELAGEARYEQYF.

The chain couples TRBV13 to TRBJ1-1, with D hard to call. Germline CDR1 is PRHDT and CDR2 is FYEKMQ (reference sequence). V shed 0 bases and J shed 6 bases, with 14 bases lying between them. The CDR3 loop spans 15 amino acids. CDR3: CASSLGPQGRAEAFF. For the CDR3, the DNA is TGTGCCAGCAGCTTAGGCCCCCAAGGAAGGGCTGAAGCTTTCTTT.

The V call is TRBV13, the J call TRBJ2-1; 8 bases map to TRBD2. J gave up 8 bases and V 2 bases, and 14 bases lay outside the gene matches. This CDR3 contains 17 residues. CDR1 is PRHDT, CDR2 FYEKMQ, per germline (reference sequence). The CDR3: CASSLRGALAEVDEQFF. The CDR3 DNA follows: TGTGCCAGCAGCTTAAGGGGAGCACTAGCGGAGGTAGATGAGCAGTTCTTC.

The CDR3 region is CASTTRGGYQPQHF. For the CDR3, the DNA is TGTGCCAGCACCACCAGGGGGGGGTATCAGCCCCAGCATTTT. The J gene is TRBJ1-5, the V gene TRBV6-1; 7 bases match TRBD1. The CDR3 extends over 14 amino acids. Germline loops: CDR1 MNHNS, CDR2 SASEGT. The ends lost 7 bases at V and 5 bases at J; junction bases unmatched: 8.

The rearrangement links TRBV30 to TRBJ2-1, with 12 bases matching TRBD1. This CDR3 spans 14 amino acids. CDR1 and CDR2 from the germline V gene are GTSNPN and SVGIG (reference sequence). V shed 8 bases, J shed 6 bases, and the junction held 8 bases outside the gene matches. This CDR3 reads CAGDGTGGLNEQFF. The DNA for the CDR3 is TGTGCCGGGGACGGGACAGGGGGCCTCAATGAGCAGTTCTTC.